The sequence of this T cell receptor (beta chain) was determined in a study of T cell repertoires in aging, cancer and after chemotherapy. Regarding the study as a whole: In each cancer cohort, median generation probability increased across chemotherapy, suggesting thymic output rebounded.

CDR3 length: 14 residues. V lost 2 bases and J lost 4, with 14 bases in between. Germline V gene data show CDR1 as SQVTM and CDR2 as ANQGSEA. Amplification of TCR beta used genomic DNA extracted from peripheral blood. This clonotype is labeled as medium-sized. Its antigen is undetermined. A mixed TRB-A/B primer pool amplified rearranged TRB by multiplex touch-down PCR. MiXCR was run by TCRdb on the multiplex PCR reads, yielding one entry per CDR3 protein. Altogether fewer than 20,000 distinct CDR3 sequences are present, around half being singletons, with the ten largest covering 10%. The receptor was isolated from a human donor in good health. What was sequenced was blood. The chain has TRBV29-1 and TRBJ2-5; D is uncertain. The CDR3 nucleotides read TGCAGCGTTGAACGAGGTGGGCGCGGAGAGACCCAGTACTTC. Encoded protein: CSVERGGRGETQYF.